This T cell receptor (beta chain) was identified during a study of T cell repertoires in cytomegalovirus infection. Study-wide context: Matching HLA type and CMV infection were both indicated by public TCR beta signatures. Points from the study as a whole: HLA-C-restricted CMV-specific TCR beta clonotypes were dominant in the ex vivo response. Accumulated public TCR beta family frequency recognized individuals carrying CMV together with the relevant HLA.

TCRdb used MiXCR to reprocess the reads, holding one entry per CDR3 protein. Of hundreds of thousands of distinct CDR3 sequences in the sample, roughly 26% were seen once. This clonotype was recorded a few times. Its cognate antigen is unknown. The ends lost 5 bases at V and 4 bases at J; junction bases unmatched: 6. The germline CDR1 and CDR2 sequences are MNHNS and SASEGT. The CDR3 has 14 residues. The sample was CD8+ T cells from PBMCs. The chain combines TRBV6-1 with TRBJ2-7, with 9 bases identical to TRBD2. This TCR came from a human donor in good health (CMV status not recorded). Some clones in this sample may be carry-over from other donors' samples. Here the CDR3 DNA reads TGTGCCAGCAGTAAGCTAGCGGGGATTTACGAGCAGTACTTC. Encoded protein: CASSKLAGIYEQYF.